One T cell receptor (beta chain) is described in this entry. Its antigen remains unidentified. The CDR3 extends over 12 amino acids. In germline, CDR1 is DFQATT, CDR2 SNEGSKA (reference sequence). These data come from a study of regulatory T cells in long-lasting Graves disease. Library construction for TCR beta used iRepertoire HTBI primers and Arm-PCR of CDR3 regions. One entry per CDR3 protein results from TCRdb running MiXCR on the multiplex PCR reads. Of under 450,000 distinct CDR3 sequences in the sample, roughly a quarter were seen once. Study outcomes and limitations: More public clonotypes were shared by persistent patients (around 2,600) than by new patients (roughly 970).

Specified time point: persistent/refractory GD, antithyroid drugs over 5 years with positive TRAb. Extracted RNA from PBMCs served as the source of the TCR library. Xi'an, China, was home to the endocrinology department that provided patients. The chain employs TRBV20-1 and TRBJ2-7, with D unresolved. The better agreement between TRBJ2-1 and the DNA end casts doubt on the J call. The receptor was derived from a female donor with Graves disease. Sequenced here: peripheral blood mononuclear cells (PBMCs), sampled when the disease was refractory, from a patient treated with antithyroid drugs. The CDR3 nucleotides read TGCAGTGCTAGGGTTAGATTTGATGAGCAGTTCTTC. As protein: CSARVRFDEQFF.